The 11 T cell receptor beta chains presented below share a single source sample, sequenced in a study of cytomegalovirus exposure and HLA in healthy donors. Primers included in the PCR were 60 Vbeta and 13 Jbeta primers. Profiling relied on immunoSEQ multiplex PCR, and the TCRdb table lists in-frame clones only, not all of them. The sample lists some 57,000 clones; about two thirds were seen once. The sample taken for sequencing was PBMCs. The receptors derive from a woman aged 55-75 years in good health and CMV-seropositive.

This chain links TRBV18 with TRBJ2-2; perhaps TRBD2 as D (5 bases). Trimming stripped 7 bases from V and 6 bases from J, with 9 bases between. The CDR3 covers 12 residues. The germline V gene encodes CDR1 KGHSH and CDR2 LQKENI. CDR3 sequence: CASFRGAGELFF. Written as DNA, the CDR3 is TGTGCCAGCTTCCGGGGAGCCGGGGAGCTGTTTTTT.

On this clone itself: At one end, the junction sequence differs from germline, possibly due to a read error. This chain links TRBV7-9 with TRBJ1-2; no reliable D call. This CDR3 is 14 amino acids long. Germline V gives CDR1 SEHNR, CDR2 FQNEAQ (reference sequence). CDR3 coding DNA: TGTTCCAGCAGCCATCAGAGCGCGGGATATGGCTACACCTTC. Encoded protein: CSSSHQSAGYGYTF.

As regards this clone: The identical CDR3 is also encoded by other nucleotide sequences in the sample. The CDR3 protein is CASSLASIGISSTDTQYF. The DNA of the CDR3 is TGTGCCAGCAGCTTAGCGTCGATCGGGATCTCTAGTACAGATACGCAGTATTTT. V gene TRBV7-8 combines with J gene TRBJ2-3; perhaps TRBD2 as D (5 bases). The CDR3 totals 18 residues. Deletions cut 0 bases from V and 3 bases from J, with 19 bases between. The germline V gene has CDR1 SGHVS and CDR2 FQNEAQ.

The J gene is TRBJ1-3, the V gene TRBV4-3; D may be TRBD1 (5 bases). CDR1 and CDR2 (germline): LGHNA, YSLEER. The V end was cut by 3 bases, the J end by 3 bases, with 12 bases between. The length of the CDR3 is 15 residues. CDR3 sequence: CASSQGEAGGNTIYF. CDR3 sequence (DNA): TGCGCCAGCAGCCAGGGGGAGGCCGGTGGAAACACCATATATTTT.

The gene calls are TRBV7-2 and TRBJ1-1; TRBD1 agrees at 8 bases. Germline V lookup: CDR1 SGHTA, CDR2 FQGNSA. The CDR3 has 15 amino acids. The V and J ends lost 6 bases and 4 bases, in that order; junction bases with no gene match: 10. CDR3 sequence: CASRLNSQGGTEAFF. The DNA of the CDR3 is TGTGCCAGCAGACTTAATTCACAGGGGGGCACTGAAGCTTTCTTT.

This clone came up a few times. The chain is built from TRBV15 and TRBJ1-1; perhaps TRBD1 as D (6 bases). Germline CDR1 is LNHNV and CDR2 is YYDKDF (reference sequence). This CDR3 has 13 amino acids. Trimming left V 4 bases short and J 4 bases short, with 10 bases between. The CDR3 bases are TGTGCCACCAGCACGAGGGGGGGCACTGAAGCTTTCTTT. It codes for CATSTRGGTEAFF.

This chain links TRBV5-6 with TRBJ1-1, with D hard to call. CDR1 is SGHDT, CDR2 YYEEEE, per germline. CDR3 length equals 13 residues. Trimming took 2 bases from V and 3 from J, leaving 8 bases between them. CDR3 DNA: TGTGCCAGCAGCTTCCGGGAACACACTGAAGCTTTCTTT. It codes for CASSFREHTEAFF. The full variable domain, with the rest looked up from reference TRBV5-6 and TRBJ1-1, is DAGVTQSPTHLIKTRGQQVTLRCSPKSGHDTVSWYQQALGQGPQFIFQYYEEEERQRGNFPDRFSGHQFPNYSSELNVNALLLGDSALYLCASSFREHTEAFFGQGTRLTVV.

This clone was observed a few times. V usage is TRBV4-3 and J usage is TRBJ2-3; TRBD2 matches 10 bases. The V segment lost 6 bases and the J segment 8 bases; nucleotides outside the gene matches: 8. The CDR3 is made up of 14 amino acids. Germline V CDR1 and CDR2: LGHNA, YSLEER. CDR3 in amino acids: CASSPSGGDATQYF. CDR3 nucleotides: TGCGCCAGCAGTCCCAGCGGGGGGGACGCTACGCAGTATTTT.

V and J are TRBV5-4 and TRBJ2-3; D possibly corresponds to TRBD2 (5 bases). This CDR3 is 13 amino acids long. The V and J ends lost 5 bases and 6 bases respectively, with 13 bases between them. Germline V gives CDR1 SGHNT, CDR2 YYREEE (reference sequence). CDR3 sequence reads: CASRPLATDTQYF. DNA for the CDR3: TGTGCCAGCAGACCCCTAGCAACCGATACGCAGTATTTT.

This chain joins TRBV11-2 and TRBJ1-4; 12 bases are shared with TRBD1. Germline V gene data show CDR1 as SGHAT and CDR2 as FQNNGV. The CDR3 has 16 amino acids. Unmatched junction bases numbered 6, after V lost 6 bases and J lost 4 bases. Here the CDR3 reads CASRSGTGGFNEKLFF. The CDR3, as DNA: TGTGCCAGCAGGTCCGGGACAGGGGGCTTTAATGAAAAACTGTTTTTT.

There are a few counts of this clone. The chain couples TRBV6-5 to TRBJ2-7, with 11 bases lining up with TRBD1. The CDR3 totals 12 residues. Trimming removed 8 bases from V and 4 bases from J; junction bases left unmatched: 1. Germline V gene lookup returns CDR1 MNHEY and CDR2 SVGAGI. The CDR3 sequence is CASGTGGYEQYF. In DNA, the CDR3 is TGTGCCAGCGGGACAGGGGGGTACGAGCAGTACTTC.